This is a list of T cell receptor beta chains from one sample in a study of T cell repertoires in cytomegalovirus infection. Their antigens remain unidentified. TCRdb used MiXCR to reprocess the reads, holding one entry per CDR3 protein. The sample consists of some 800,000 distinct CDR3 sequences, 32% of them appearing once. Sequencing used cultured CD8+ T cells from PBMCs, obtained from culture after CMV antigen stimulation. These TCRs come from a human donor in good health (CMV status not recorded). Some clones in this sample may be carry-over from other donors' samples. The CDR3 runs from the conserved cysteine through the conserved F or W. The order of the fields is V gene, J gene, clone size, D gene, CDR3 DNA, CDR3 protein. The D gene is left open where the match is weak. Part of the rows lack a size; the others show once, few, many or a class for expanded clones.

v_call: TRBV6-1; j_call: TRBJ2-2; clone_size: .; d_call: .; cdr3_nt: TGTGCCAGCAGTGAGGGTGGGGCCGGGGAGCTGTTTTTT; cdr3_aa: CASSEGGAGELFF
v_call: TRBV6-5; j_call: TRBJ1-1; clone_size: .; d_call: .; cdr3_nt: TGTGCCAGCAGGCCTGGGGGGCACACTGAAGCTTTCTTT; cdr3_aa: CASRPGGHTEAFF
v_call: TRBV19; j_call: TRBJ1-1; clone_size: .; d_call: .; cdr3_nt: TGTGCCAGTAGTTGGAGGACGGAAGGTATGAACACTGAAGCTTTCTTT; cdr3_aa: CASSWRTEGMNTEAFF
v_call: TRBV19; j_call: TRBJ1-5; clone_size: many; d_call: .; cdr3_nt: TGTGCCAGTAGTATACGACAGACCGTCAACAGCAATCAGCCCCAGCATTTT; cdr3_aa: CASSIRQTVNSNQPQHF
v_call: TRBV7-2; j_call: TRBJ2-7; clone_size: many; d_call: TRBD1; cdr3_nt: TGTGCCAGCAGCGCCGGGACAGGACTCTACGAGCAGTACTTC; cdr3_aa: CASSAGTGLYEQYF
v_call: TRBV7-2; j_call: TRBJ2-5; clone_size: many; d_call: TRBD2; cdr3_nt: TGTGCCAGCAGCTGGCGGGGGGGCAGTGAAGAGACCCAGTACTTC; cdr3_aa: CASSWRGGSEETQYF
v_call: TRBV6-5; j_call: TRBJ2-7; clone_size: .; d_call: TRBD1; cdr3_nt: TGTGCCAGCAGTTCCACTGACAGGGACGGCGAGGAGCCCTACGAGCAGTACTTC; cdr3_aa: CASSSTDRDGEEPYEQYF
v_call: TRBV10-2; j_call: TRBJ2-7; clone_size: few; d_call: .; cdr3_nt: TGCGCCAGCACGGGCCCTTCCTACGAGCAGTACTTC; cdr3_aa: CASTGPSYEQYF
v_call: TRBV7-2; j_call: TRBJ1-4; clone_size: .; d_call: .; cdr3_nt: TGTGCCAGCAGCTTTGGTCCGAAGAATGAAAAACTGTTTTTT; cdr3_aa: CASSFGPKNEKLFF
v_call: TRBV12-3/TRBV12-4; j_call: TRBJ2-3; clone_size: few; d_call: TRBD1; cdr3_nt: TGTGCCAGCAGTGTGACAGGGGATGAAGATACGCAGTATTTT; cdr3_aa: CASSVTGDEDTQYF
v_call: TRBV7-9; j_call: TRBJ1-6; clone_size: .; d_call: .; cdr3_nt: TGTGCCAGCAGCTCCGGGGTAGGGGTTCAGCGGTCACCCCTCCACTTT; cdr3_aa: CASSSGVGVQRSPLHF
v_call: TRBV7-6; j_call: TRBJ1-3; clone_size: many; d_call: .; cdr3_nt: TGTGCCAGCAGCTCTGGGGGGGGTTATGGAAACACCATATATTTT; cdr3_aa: CASSSGGGYGNTIYF
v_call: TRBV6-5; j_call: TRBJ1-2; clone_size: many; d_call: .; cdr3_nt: TGTGCCAGCAGTCCAACCACGGCCGGTCCTCTTTATAACTATGGCTACACCTTC; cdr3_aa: CASSPTTAGPLYNYGYTF
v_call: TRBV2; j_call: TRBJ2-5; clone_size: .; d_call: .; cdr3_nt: TGTGCCAGCAGAGCCCAGGATAGTAGGACCCAGTACTTC; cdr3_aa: CASRAQDSRTQYF
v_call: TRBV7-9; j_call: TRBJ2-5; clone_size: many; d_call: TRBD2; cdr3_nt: TGTGCCAGCAGCCCCCACACGGGGGGTCAAGAGACCCAGTACTTC; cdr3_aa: CASSPHTGGQETQYF
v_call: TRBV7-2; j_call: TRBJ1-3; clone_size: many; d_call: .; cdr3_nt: TGTGCCAGCAGGAACAGGGATTTAAACCGAAACACCATATATTTT; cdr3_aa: CASRNRDLNRNTIYF
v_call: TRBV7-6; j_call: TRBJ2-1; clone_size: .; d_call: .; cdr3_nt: TGTGCCAGCAGCTTAGTCGGCGTGGGCAATGAGCAGTTCTTC; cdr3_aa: CASSLVGVGNEQFF
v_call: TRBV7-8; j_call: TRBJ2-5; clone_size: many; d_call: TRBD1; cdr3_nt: TGTGCCAGCAGCTTAGATATCTTCCGGACAGGGGGACCGGCCCAGTACTTC; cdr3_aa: CASSLDIFRTGGPAQYF
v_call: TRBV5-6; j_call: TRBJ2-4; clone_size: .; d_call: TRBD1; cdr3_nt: TGTGCCAGCAGCTTATTGGACAGGACGCTAGCCAAAAACATTCAGTACTTC; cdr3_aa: CASSLLDRTLAKNIQYF
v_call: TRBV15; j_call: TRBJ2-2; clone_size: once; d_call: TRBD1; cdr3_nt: TGTGCCACCAGCAGAGATTATCCGGGGACAGGGAACACCGGGGAGCTGTTTTTT; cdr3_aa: CATSRDYPGTGNTGELFF
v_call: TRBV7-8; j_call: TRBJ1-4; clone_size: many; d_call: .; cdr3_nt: TGTGCCAGCAGCGACCGACAGGCGAGGGGTGAAAAACTGTTTTTT; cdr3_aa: CASSDRQARGEKLFF
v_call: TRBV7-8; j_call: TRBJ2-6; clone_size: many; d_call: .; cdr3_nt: TGTGCCAGCAGCTTTCTCTGGGGGGCAGGGCGTCTTCCTGGGGCCAACGTCCTGACTTTC; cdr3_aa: CASSFLWGAGRLPGANVLTF
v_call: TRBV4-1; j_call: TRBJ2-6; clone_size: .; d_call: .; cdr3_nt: TGCGCCAGCAGCCAGCGGGGAAGGGTTCCTGGGGCCAACGTCCTGACTTTC; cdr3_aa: CASSQRGRVPGANVLTF
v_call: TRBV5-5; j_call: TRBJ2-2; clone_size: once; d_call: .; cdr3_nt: TGTGCCAGCAGCTTGGAAGGGGGAGATAACACCGGGGAGCTGTTTTTT; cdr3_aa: CASSLEGGDNTGELFF
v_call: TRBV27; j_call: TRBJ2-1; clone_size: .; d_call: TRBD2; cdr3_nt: TGTGCCAGCAGCCGGGGGGCGGGGGGCAATGAGCAGTTCTTC; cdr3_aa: CASSRGAGGNEQFF
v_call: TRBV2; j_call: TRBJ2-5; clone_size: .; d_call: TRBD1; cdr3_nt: TGTGCCAGCAGTGAGACAGGGTGGGACCAAGAGACCCAGTACTTC; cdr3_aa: CASSETGWDQETQYF
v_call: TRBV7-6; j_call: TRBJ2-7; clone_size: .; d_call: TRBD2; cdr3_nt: TGTGCCAGCAGTGGACTAGCGGGGGTCCCACTACGCGAGCAGTACTTC; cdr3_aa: CASSGLAGVPLREQYF
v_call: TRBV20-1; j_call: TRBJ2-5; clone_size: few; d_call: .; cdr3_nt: TGCAGTGCTAGGTCACTAGGGGACGGGGAGACCCAGTACTTC; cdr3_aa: CSARSLGDGETQYF
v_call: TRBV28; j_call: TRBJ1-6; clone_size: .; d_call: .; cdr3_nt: TGTGCCAGCAGTTCCAGGGGCAACTATAATTCACCCCTCCACTTT; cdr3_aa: CASSSRGNYNSPLHF
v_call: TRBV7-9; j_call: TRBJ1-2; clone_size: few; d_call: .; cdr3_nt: TGTGCCAGCAGCTTTCCGGGACCGCTGAACTATGGCTACACCTTC; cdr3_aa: CASSFPGPLNYGYTF